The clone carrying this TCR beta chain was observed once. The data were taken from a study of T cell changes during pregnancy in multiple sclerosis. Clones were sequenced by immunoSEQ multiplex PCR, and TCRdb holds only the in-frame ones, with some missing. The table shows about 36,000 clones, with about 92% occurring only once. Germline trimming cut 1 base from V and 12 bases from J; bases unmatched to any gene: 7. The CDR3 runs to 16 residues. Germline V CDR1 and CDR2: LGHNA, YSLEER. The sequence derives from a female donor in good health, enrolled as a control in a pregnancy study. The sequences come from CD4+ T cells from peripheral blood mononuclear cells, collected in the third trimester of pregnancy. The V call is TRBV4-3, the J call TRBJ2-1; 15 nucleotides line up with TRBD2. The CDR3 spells CASSQGTSGGAGGQFF. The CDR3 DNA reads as TGCGCCAGCAGCCAAGGGACTAGCGGGGGGGCAGGTGGGCAGTTCTTC.